These 8 T cell receptor beta chains were sequenced from one sample in a study of T-cell memory formation after mild COVID-19. TCRdb passed the 5' RACE reads through MiXCR, listing each CDR3 protein once. Of some 48,000 distinct CDR3 sequences listed, roughly 27% are singletons. The sequencing sample was made of PBMCs or a T cell subset sorted from them (not recorded which). The source of these receptors is a man between 18 and 29 years old who had mild COVID-19 (a few samples of this study predate the infection). Cell type and time point are not known.

This clonotype was seen a few times. V and J are TRBV27 and TRBJ1-2, with a tentative D call TRBD1 (5 bases). This CDR3 region has 15 residues. CDR1 and CDR2 from the germline V gene are MNHEY and SMNVEV (reference sequence). V was shortened by 4 bases and J by 0 bases, with 12 bases between the two germline ends. As DNA, the CDR3 is TGTGCCAGCAGTTCCAGGGCCGGAGCTAACTATGGCTACACCTTC. Residues: CASSSRAGANYGYTF.

This clonotype was observed a few times. CDR3 region: CASSGGGGETQYF. CDR3 nucleotide sequence: TGTGCCAGCAGTGGCGGGGGAGGAGAGACCCAGTACTTC. This chain connects TRBV12-3 or TRBV12-4 to TRBJ2-5; 7 bases align to TRBD2. The CDR3 runs 13 residues. V was clipped by 5 bases and J by 4 bases; unmatched bases: 4.

This clonotype was seen a single time. The rearrangement links TRBV5-1 to TRBJ2-1, with a tentative D call TRBD2 (6 bases). Germline V gene lookup returns CDR1 SGHRS and CDR2 YFSETQ. Trimming took off 4 bases at V and 4 bases at J, with 15 bases between the two ends. The CDR3 is 15 residues long. CDR3 sequence: CASSPRGGTYNEQFF. The CDR3, as DNA: TGCGCCAGCAGCCCCCGGGGAGGAACGTACAATGAGCAGTTCTTC.

The chain employs TRBV4-1 and TRBJ2-5; 9 bases align to TRBD2. Per germline, CDR1 MGHRA and CDR2 YSYEKL. The CDR3 runs to 17 residues. Trimming at V came to 1 base and at J to 1 base, leaving 7 bases not matched to a gene. CDR3 DNA sequence: TGCGCCAGCAGCCAAGGGGGTAGCGGGGGATCCCAAGAGACCCAGTACTTC. It is translated as CASSQGGSGGSQETQYF.

The CDR3 sequence is CASSQDAAGLQETQYF. The CDR3 nucleotides are TGCGCCAGCAGCCAAGATGCGGCCGGATTACAAGAGACCCAGTACTTC. The chain has TRBV4-3 and TRBJ2-5; no definite D call. The CDR3 loop spans 16 amino acids. The V end was cut by 0 bases, the J end by 2 bases, with 13 bases between. CDR1 and CDR2 (germline): LGHNA, YSLEER.

This clonotype has only a few counts. This chain uses TRBV6-5 with TRBJ2-7; 9 nucleotides align to TRBD1. The CDR3 is made up of 14 amino acids. The ends lost 5 bases at V and 4 bases at J; junction bases unmatched: 6. CDR1 is MNHEY and CDR2 is SVGAGI in the germline V gene. CDR3 nucleotide sequence: TGTGCCAGCAGTCCCGGGACAGGGAAATACGAGCAGTACGTC. Its translation is CASSPGTGKYEQYV.

This clonotype came up a few times. V is TRBV6-5 and J is TRBJ2-1; D might be TRBD2 (6 bases). The germline V and J ends were trimmed by 2 bases and 10 bases, with 15 bases remaining between them. The CDR3 length is 14 residues. CDR1 and CDR2 (germline): MNHEY, SVGAGI. Here the CDR3 DNA reads TGTGCCAGCAGTTACGGCGGGCAGGGAGGCGAGCAGTTCTTC. As protein: CASSYGGQGGEQFF.

The genes are TRBV6-1 and TRBJ1-1; D may be TRBD1 (6 bases). Trimming removed 2 bases from V and 5 bases from J, with 15 bases in between. This CDR3 region has 15 residues. Germline CDR1 MNHNS, CDR2 SASEGT. Here the CDR3 DNA reads TGTGCCAGCAGTGAAACGTGGCAGGGGATAACTGAAGCTTTCTTT. It yields the protein CASSETWQGITEAFF.